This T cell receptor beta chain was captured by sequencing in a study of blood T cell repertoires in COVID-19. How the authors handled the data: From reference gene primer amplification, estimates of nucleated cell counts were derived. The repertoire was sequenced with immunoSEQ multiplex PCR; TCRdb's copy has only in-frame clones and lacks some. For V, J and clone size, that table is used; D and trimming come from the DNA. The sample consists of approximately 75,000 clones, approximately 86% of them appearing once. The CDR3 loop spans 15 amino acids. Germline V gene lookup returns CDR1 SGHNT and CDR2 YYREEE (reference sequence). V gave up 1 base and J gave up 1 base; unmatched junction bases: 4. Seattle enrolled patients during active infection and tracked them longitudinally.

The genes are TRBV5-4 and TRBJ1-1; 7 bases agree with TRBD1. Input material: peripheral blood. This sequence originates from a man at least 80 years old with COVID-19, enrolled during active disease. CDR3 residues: CASSLKGQPNTEAFF. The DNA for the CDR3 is TGTGCCAGCAGCTTGAAGGGACAGCCGAACACTGAAGCTTTCTTT. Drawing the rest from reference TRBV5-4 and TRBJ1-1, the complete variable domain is ETGVTQSPTHLIKTRGQQVTLRCSSQSGHNTVSWYQQALGQGPQFIFQYYREEENGRGNFPPRFSGLQFPNYSSELNVNALELDDSALYLCASSLKGQPNTEAFFGQGTRLTVV.